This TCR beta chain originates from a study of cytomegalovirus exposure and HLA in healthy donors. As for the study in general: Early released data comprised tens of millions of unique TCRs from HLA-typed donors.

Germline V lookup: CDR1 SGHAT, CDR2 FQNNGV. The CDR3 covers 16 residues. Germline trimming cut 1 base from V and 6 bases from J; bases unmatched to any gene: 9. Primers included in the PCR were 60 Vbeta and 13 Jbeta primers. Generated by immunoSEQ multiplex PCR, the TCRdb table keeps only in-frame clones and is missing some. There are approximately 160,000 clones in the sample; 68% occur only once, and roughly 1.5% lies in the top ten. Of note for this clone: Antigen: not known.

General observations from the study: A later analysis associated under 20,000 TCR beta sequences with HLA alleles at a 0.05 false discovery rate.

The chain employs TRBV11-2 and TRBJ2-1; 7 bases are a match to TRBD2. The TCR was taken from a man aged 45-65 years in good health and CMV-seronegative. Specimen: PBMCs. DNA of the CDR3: TGTGCCAGCAGCTTAGTTGTTCTAGCGGAATCCAATGAGCAGTTCTTC. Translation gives CASSLVVLAESNEQFF.